Reported below is one TCR beta chain. Its antigen is unidentified. The sample is drawn from a study of T cells after yellow fever vaccination. From the 5' RACE reads, TCRdb called clonotypes with MiXCR, one entry per CDR3 protein. Of a few hundred thousand distinct CDR3 sequences in the sample, roughly a sixth were seen once. The junction had 3 bases not matched to a gene; V was cut back by 2 bases and J by 9 bases. The length of the CDR3 is 12 residues. CDR1 SGHKS and CDR2 YYEKEE come from the germline V gene (reference sequence). Study-wide findings and caveats: Re-detected after boosting: most primary clones, around 97% of CD4 and 80% to 90% of CD8. On re-exposure, the response was weaker but peaked faster, at day 5 versus 15.

The input for sequencing was PBMCs, taken before the yellow fever booster vaccination. The J gene is TRBJ1-1, the V gene TRBV5-5; TRBD1 aligns across 8 bases. This receptor was obtained from a man in his late teens or twenties who received the YFV17D yellow fever vaccine. The chain's CDR3 is CASSFRDRQAFF. The CDR3 nucleotides are TGTGCCAGCAGCTTTCGGGACAGGCAAGCTTTCTTT.